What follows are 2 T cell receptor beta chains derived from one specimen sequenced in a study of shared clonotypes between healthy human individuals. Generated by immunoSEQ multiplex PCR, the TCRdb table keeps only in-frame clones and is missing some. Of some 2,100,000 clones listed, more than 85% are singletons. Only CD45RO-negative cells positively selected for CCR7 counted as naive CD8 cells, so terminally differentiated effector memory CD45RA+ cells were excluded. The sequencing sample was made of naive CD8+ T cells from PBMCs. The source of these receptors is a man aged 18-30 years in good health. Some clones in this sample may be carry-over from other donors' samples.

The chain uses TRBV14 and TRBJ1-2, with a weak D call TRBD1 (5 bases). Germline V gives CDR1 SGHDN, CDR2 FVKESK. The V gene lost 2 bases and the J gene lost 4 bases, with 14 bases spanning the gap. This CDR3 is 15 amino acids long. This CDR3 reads CASSQSRAGPYGYTF. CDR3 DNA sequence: TGTGCCAGCAGCCAAAGCAGGGCAGGTCCCTATGGCTACACCTTC.

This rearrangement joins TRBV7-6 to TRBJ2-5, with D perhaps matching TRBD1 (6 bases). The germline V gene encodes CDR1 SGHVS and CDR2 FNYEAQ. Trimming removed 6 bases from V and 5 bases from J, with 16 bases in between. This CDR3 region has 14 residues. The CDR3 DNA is TGTGCCAGCAGGTCCCGGACAGCGCCGGAGACCCAGTACTTC. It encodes CASRSRTAPETQYF. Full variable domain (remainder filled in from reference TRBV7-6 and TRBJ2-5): GAGVSQSPRYKVTKRGQDVALRCDPISGHVSLYWYRQALGQGPEFLTYFNYEAQQDKSGLPNDRFSAERPEGSISTLTIQRTEQRDSAMYRCASRSRTAPETQYFGPGTRLLVL.